This T cell receptor (beta chain) is from a study of blood T cell repertoires in COVID-19. Assay used: immunoSEQ multiplex PCR; TCRdb lists only in-frame clones, some missing. Seen here are about 300,000 clones, just over 85% observed once, and the top ten hold under 11%. From germline, CDR1 is MNHEY and CDR2 SMNVEV (reference sequence). Trimming cost V 6 bases and J 4 bases, with 21 bases left between them. CDR3 length: 16 amino acids. Sequencing was done on a sample of PBMCs or T cells enriched from blood (not recorded which). This TCR derives from a woman aged 18-35 years who had recovered from COVID-19. V usage is TRBV27 and J usage is TRBJ1-2; the D gene is possibly TRBD1 (6 bases). The CDR3 loop reads CASSSGGWVLGYGYTF. CDR3 DNA: TGTGCCAGCAGCTCGGGGGGCTGGGTTTTGGGCTATGGCTACACCTTC.